This is a list of T cell receptor beta chains from one sample in a study of identical twins. TCRdb reprocessed the 5' RACE reads via MiXCR and lists one record per CDR3 protein. The data show about 720,000 distinct CDR3 sequences, 18% seen once. The data were also submitted as part of a second study, on T cells expressing NK-cell markers.

Input material: PBMCs. The receptors shown here come from a woman aged 18-29 years in good health. The CDR3 runs from the conserved cysteine through the conserved F or W. A D gene is named only where the DNA matches it firmly. The listing skips clone size in some rows; elsewhere it reads once, few, many or a size class.

clone_size | d_call | j_call | v_call | cdr3_aa | cdr3_nt
many | TRBD1 | TRBJ2-2 | TRBV12-3/TRBV12-4 | CASSDRAETGELFF | TGTGCCAGCAGCGACAGGGCTGAGACCGGGGAGCTGTTTTTT
few | NA | TRBJ2-7 | TRBV4-3 | CASSQNLGALGSGQYF | TGCGCCAGCAGCCAAAATCTTGGAGCTCTAGGGTCCGGGCAGTACTTC
many | TRBD2 | TRBJ2-7 | TRBV5-1 | CASSFGLAGATQYF | TGCGCCAGCAGCTTCGGACTAGCGGGGGCTACGCAGTACTTC
few | NA | TRBJ2-2 | TRBV7-8 | CASSGRIGTGELFF | TGTGCCAGCAGCGGTCGGATTGGTACCGGGGAGCTGTTTTTT
few | TRBD2 | TRBJ2-5 | TRBV24-1 | CATQASGKEETQYF | TGTGCCACCCAGGCTAGCGGAAAAGAAGAGACCCAGTACTTC
NA | NA | TRBJ2-5 | TRBV18 | CASSRTPRQETQYF | TGTGCCAGCTCACGGACCCCCCGCCAAGAGACCCAGTACTTC
few | NA | TRBJ2-3 | TRBV6-1 | CASSRKLSDTQYF | TGTGCCAGCAGCCGAAAGTTATCGGATACGCAGTATTTT
few | NA | TRBJ2-1 | TRBV9 | CASTSGGSEQFF | TGTGCCAGCACCTCTGGGGGGAGTGAGCAGTTCTTC
NA | NA | TRBJ2-5 | TRBV6-5 | CASSYGSGSLETQYF | TGTGCCAGCAGTTACGGGTCGGGGTCTCTAGAGACCCAGTACTTC
few | NA | TRBJ2-3 | TRBV11-2 | CASSFAATGADTQYF | TGTGCCAGCAGCTTCGCGGCGACAGGAGCGGATACGCAGTATTTT
NA | TRBD2 | TRBJ2-5 | TRBV5-1 | CASSFSGIKTQYF | TGCGCCAGCAGCTTTAGCGGGATAAAGACCCAGTACTTC
few | NA | TRBJ2-7 | TRBV29-1 | CSGGQFAYEQYF | TGCAGCGGAGGACAGTTCGCCTACGAGCAGTACTTC
NA | NA | TRBJ2-7 | TRBV5-1 | CASSPGTPSYEQYF | TGCGCCAGCAGCCCGGGGACACCCTCCTACGAGCAGTACTTC